These T cell receptor beta chains were read from a single sample in a study of OX40 agonist ivuxolimab in advanced cancers. Using immunoSEQ multiplex PCR, the repertoire was profiled, and TCRdb retains in-frame clones only, with some absent. The repertoire consists of 73,000 or so clones, with about 93% occurring once and the leading ten covering more than 0.4%. Here the sequenced sample was CD4+ or CD8+ T cells sorted from blood, taken in a trial of the OX40 agonist ivuxolimab. These receptors all come from an adult with an advanced solid tumor such as melanoma, head and neck, liver or kidney cancer. CDR3s include the opening cysteine and the closing phenylalanine or tryptophan. The order of the fields is clone size, D gene, V gene, J gene, CDR3 protein, CDR3 DNA. The D gene is left open where the match is weak. Clone size is not always given. Where it is, it says once, few, many or a class for expanded clones.

clone_size: NA
d_call: NA
v_call: TRBV6-1
j_call: TRBJ2-5
cdr3_aa: CASSDTWGRETQYF
cdr3_nt: TGTGCCAGCAGCGACACGTGGGGGCGAGAGACCCAGTACTTC

clone_size: NA
d_call: TRBD2
v_call: TRBV7-2
j_call: TRBJ2-1
cdr3_aa: CAGGSNEQFF
cdr3_nt: TGTGCTGGCGGGAGTAATGAGCAGTTCTTC

clone_size: NA
d_call: TRBD2
v_call: TRBV6-1
j_call: TRBJ2-2
cdr3_aa: CASRGTSGIVGELFF
cdr3_nt: TGTGCCAGCAGAGGGACTAGCGGGATCGTCGGGGAGCTGTTTTTT

clone_size: NA
d_call: NA
v_call: TRBV30
j_call: TRBJ2-3
cdr3_aa: CAWSLGRGDTQYF
cdr3_nt: TGTGCCTGGAGTTTAGGGCGGGGAGATACGCAGTATTTT

clone_size: NA
d_call: TRBD2
v_call: TRBV5-1
j_call: TRBJ2-6
cdr3_aa: CASSLVAGGSGANVLTF
cdr3_nt: TGCGCCAGCAGCTTAGTAGCGGGAGGCTCTGGGGCCAACGTCCTGACTTTC

clone_size: NA
d_call: NA
v_call: TRBV10-1
j_call: TRBJ2-3
cdr3_aa: CASRGDKAEPVDTQYF
cdr3_nt: TGCGCCAGCAGGGGTGACAAGGCGGAACCGGTAGATACGCAGTATTTT

clone_size: NA
d_call: TRBD1
v_call: TRBV6-5
j_call: TRBJ1-2
cdr3_aa: CASSWTGALDYGYTF
cdr3_nt: TGTGCCAGCAGTTGGACAGGGGCACTGGACTATGGCTACACCTTC

clone_size: once
d_call: TRBD2
v_call: TRBV4-3
j_call: TRBJ2-3
cdr3_aa: CASSQVGAGGDTQYF
cdr3_nt: TGCGCCAGCAGCCAAGTAGGAGCGGGAGGAGATACGCAGTATTTT

clone_size: NA
d_call: NA
v_call: TRBV7-9
j_call: TRBJ2-2
cdr3_aa: CASSLASWGTGELFF
cdr3_nt: TGTGCCAGCAGCTTAGCTAGTTGGGGTACCGGGGAGCTGTTTTTT

clone_size: NA
d_call: TRBD1
v_call: TRBV6-5
j_call: TRBJ2-5
cdr3_aa: CASSYRPGQIQETQYF
cdr3_nt: TGTGCCAGCAGTTACCGGCCGGGACAGATACAAGAGACCCAGTACTTC

clone_size: few
d_call: NA
v_call: TRBV5-1
j_call: TRBJ2-7
cdr3_aa: CASSLGGGGSYEQYF
cdr3_nt: TGCGCCAGCAGCTTGGGGGGAGGTGGATCCTACGAGCAGTACTTC

clone_size: NA
d_call: NA
v_call: TRBV4-2
j_call: TRBJ2-1
cdr3_aa: CASSLQGNEQFF
cdr3_nt: TGTGCCAGCAGCCTACAGGGAAATGAGCAGTTCTTC

clone_size: NA
d_call: NA
v_call: TRBV10-3
j_call: TRBJ2-1
cdr3_aa: CAISAASNEQFF
cdr3_nt: TGTGCCATCAGTGCGGCTAGCAATGAGCAGTTCTTC

clone_size: NA
d_call: NA
v_call: TRBV5-1
j_call: TRBJ1-4
cdr3_aa: CASSIASPPEGKLFF
cdr3_nt: TGCGCCAGCAGCATCGCCTCGCCCCCGGAGGGAAAACTGTTTTTT

clone_size: NA
d_call: NA
v_call: TRBV6-5
j_call: TRBJ2-2
cdr3_aa: CASRTGTPNTGELFF
cdr3_nt: TGTGCCAGCAGAACGGGGACTCCCAACACCGGGGAGCTGTTTTTT

clone_size: NA
d_call: TRBD1
v_call: TRBV27
j_call: TRBJ1-1
cdr3_aa: CASRTPGTGGKAFF
cdr3_nt: TGTGCCAGCAGGACTCCCGGGACAGGGGGCAAGGCTTTCTTT

clone_size: NA
d_call: NA
v_call: TRBV2
j_call: TRBJ2-5
cdr3_aa: CASRWTVQETQYF
cdr3_nt: TGTGCCAGCAGGTGGACAGTCCAAGAGACCCAGTACTTC

clone_size: NA
d_call: NA
v_call: TRBV10-1
j_call: TRBJ1-1
cdr3_aa: CASSDGGTNTEAFF
cdr3_nt: TGCGCCAGCAGTGATGGGGGAACGAACACTGAAGCTTTCTTT

clone_size: NA
d_call: NA
v_call: TRBV2
j_call: TRBJ1-5
cdr3_aa: CASRGRGNQPQHF
cdr3_nt: TGTGCCAGCAGGGGACGGGGAAATCAGCCCCAGCATTTT

clone_size: NA
d_call: TRBD1
v_call: TRBV5-4
j_call: TRBJ1-2
cdr3_aa: CASSLGTRGRYGYTF
cdr3_nt: TGTGCCAGCAGCTTGGGCACCAGGGGGAGGTATGGCTACACCTTC

clone_size: NA
d_call: NA
v_call: TRBV18
j_call: TRBJ2-1
cdr3_aa: CASSPGPSSYNEQFF
cdr3_nt: TGTGCCAGCTCACCAGGACCTAGCTCCTACAATGAGCAGTTCTTC

clone_size: NA
d_call: NA
v_call: TRBV18
j_call: TRBJ1-4
cdr3_aa: CASSPGATNEKLFF
cdr3_nt: TGTGCCAGCTCACCGGGGGCGACTAATGAAAAACTGTTTTTT

clone_size: once
d_call: NA
v_call: TRBV10-1
j_call: TRBJ2-1
cdr3_aa: CASSLTPVEGEQFF
cdr3_nt: TGCGCCAGCAGCCTCACCCCAGTCGAGGGTGAGCAGTTCTTC

clone_size: NA
d_call: NA
v_call: TRBV30
j_call: TRBJ2-7
cdr3_aa: CAFGRGYEQYF
cdr3_nt: TGTGCCTTCGGACGAGGATACGAGCAGTACTTC

clone_size: NA
d_call: TRBD1
v_call: TRBV7-9
j_call: TRBJ1-2
cdr3_aa: CASSREQGAHYGYTF
cdr3_nt: TGTGCCAGCAGCCGGGAACAGGGGGCACACTATGGCTACACCTTC

clone_size: NA
d_call: NA
v_call: TRBV9
j_call: TRBJ2-1
cdr3_aa: CASSSNPPGTRSSYNEQFF
cdr3_nt: TGTGCCAGCAGCTCCAACCCACCCGGGACCCGATCATCCTACAATGAGCAGTTCTTC

clone_size: NA
d_call: NA
v_call: TRBV9
j_call: TRBJ2-2
cdr3_aa: CASSTHTGELFF
cdr3_nt: TGTGCCAGCAGCACCCACACCGGGGAGCTGTTTTTT

clone_size: NA
d_call: TRBD2
v_call: TRBV7-8
j_call: TRBJ2-2
cdr3_aa: CASSRRGLGSGSSTGELFF
cdr3_nt: TGTGCCAGCAGCCGCAGGGGGTTGGGTAGCGGGAGTTCCACCGGGGAGCTGTTTTTT

clone_size: NA
d_call: NA
v_call: TRBV7-2
j_call: TRBJ2-1
cdr3_aa: CASSLSFHEQFF
cdr3_nt: TGTGCCAGCAGCCTATCTTTTCATGAGCAGTTCTTC

clone_size: once
d_call: TRBD2
v_call: TRBV10-3
j_call: TRBJ2-1
cdr3_aa: CAISPGETSGRTDEQFF
cdr3_nt: TGTGCCATCAGTCCTGGGGAGACTAGCGGGAGGACGGATGAGCAGTTCTTC

clone_size: NA
d_call: NA
v_call: TRBV5-5
j_call: TRBJ2-2
cdr3_aa: CASSLAVFPGTGELFF
cdr3_nt: TGTGCCAGCAGCTTGGCGGTATTCCCCGGGACCGGGGAGCTGTTTTTT

clone_size: NA
d_call: TRBD2
v_call: TRBV5-6
j_call: TRBJ2-1
cdr3_aa: CASSRRASGRSSYNEQFF
cdr3_nt: TGTGCCAGCAGCCGGAGGGCTAGCGGGAGAAGCTCCTACAATGAGCAGTTCTTC

clone_size: NA
d_call: TRBD1
v_call: TRBV11-2
j_call: TRBJ2-7
cdr3_aa: CASSSPPIGTGFFHEQYF
cdr3_nt: TGTGCCAGCAGCTCTCCCCCGATCGGGACAGGGTTTTTCCACGAGCAGTACTTC

clone_size: NA
d_call: NA
v_call: TRBV6-4
j_call: TRBJ1-2
cdr3_aa: CASSVKTGGYTF
cdr3_nt: TGTGCCAGCAGTGTCAAGACGGGAGGCTACACCTTC

clone_size: NA
d_call: TRBD2
v_call: TRBV19
j_call: TRBJ2-1
cdr3_aa: CASSPLAGGHNEQFF
cdr3_nt: TGTGCCAGTAGTCCCCTAGCGGGAGGACACAATGAGCAGTTCTTC

clone_size: NA
d_call: NA
v_call: TRBV11-3
j_call: TRBJ2-5
cdr3_aa: CASSLDGQGKGETQYF
cdr3_nt: TGTGCCAGCAGCTTAGATGGGCAGGGAAAGGGAGAGACCCAGTACTTC

clone_size: NA
d_call: NA
v_call: TRBV7-2
j_call: TRBJ2-2
cdr3_aa: CASSLAPGSGTGELFF
cdr3_nt: TGTGCCAGCAGCTTAGCCCCCGGGAGTGGCACCGGGGAGCTGTTTTTT

clone_size: NA
d_call: NA
v_call: TRBV14
j_call: TRBJ1-2
cdr3_aa: CASSHFREGYTF
cdr3_nt: TGTGCCAGCAGCCACTTCAGAGAAGGCTACACCTTC

clone_size: NA
d_call: NA
v_call: TRBV18
j_call: TRBJ2-1
cdr3_aa: CASSPDNRQGEQFF
cdr3_nt: TGTGCCAGCTCACCAGACAATCGGCAGGGTGAGCAGTTCTTC

clone_size: NA
d_call: TRBD1
v_call: TRBV11-3
j_call: TRBJ2-3
cdr3_aa: CASSSGQGTDTQYF
cdr3_nt: TGTGCCAGCAGCTCCGGACAGGGCACAGATACGCAGTATTTT

clone_size: NA
d_call: NA
v_call: TRBV6-4
j_call: TRBJ1-1
cdr3_aa: CASSRMWGTEAFF
cdr3_nt: TGTGCCAGCAGCCGAATGTGGGGCACTGAAGCTTTCTTT

clone_size: NA
d_call: NA
v_call: TRBV19
j_call: TRBJ1-5
cdr3_aa: CASTRGLTPQHF
cdr3_nt: TGTGCCAGTACGAGGGGGTTGACGCCCCAGCATTTT

clone_size: once
d_call: NA
v_call: TRBV27
j_call: TRBJ2-7
cdr3_aa: CASSQTGTSSYEQYF
cdr3_nt: TGTGCCAGCAGCCAAACAGGGACCAGCTCCTACGAGCAGTACTTC

clone_size: NA
d_call: NA
v_call: TRBV6-5
j_call: TRBJ1-2
cdr3_aa: CASSYSKRSNNYGYTF
cdr3_nt: TGTGCCAGCAGTTACTCGAAAAGGAGCAATAACTATGGCTACACCTTC

clone_size: NA
d_call: TRBD1
v_call: TRBV5-1
j_call: TRBJ2-1
cdr3_aa: CASRPGQGSYNEQFF
cdr3_nt: TGCGCCAGCCGTCCTGGACAGGGGTCCTACAATGAGCAGTTCTTC

clone_size: NA
d_call: TRBD1
v_call: TRBV10-3
j_call: TRBJ2-5
cdr3_aa: CAISEGTGFVETQYF
cdr3_nt: TGTGCCATCAGTGAAGGGACAGGGTTTGTGGAGACCCAGTACTTC

clone_size: NA
d_call: NA
v_call: TRBV6-6
j_call: TRBJ2-4
cdr3_aa: CASSYSSLPAKNIQYF
cdr3_nt: TGTGCCAGCAGTTACTCTTCTCTCCCAGCCAAAAACATTCAGTACTTC

clone_size: few
d_call: NA
v_call: TRBV7-8
j_call: TRBJ1-2
cdr3_aa: CASSLRDSFYGYTF
cdr3_nt: TGTGCCAGCAGCTTACGGGACTCTTTCTATGGCTACACCTTC

clone_size: NA
d_call: NA
v_call: TRBV6-5
j_call: TRBJ1-4
cdr3_aa: CASSYSQGIREKLFF
cdr3_nt: TGTGCCAGCAGTTACTCGCAGGGTATACGTGAAAAACTGTTTTTT

clone_size: NA
d_call: NA
v_call: TRBV19
j_call: TRBJ1-1
cdr3_aa: CASTRGMNTEAFF
cdr3_nt: TGTGCCAGTACGCGAGGGATGAACACTGAAGCTTTCTTT

clone_size: NA
d_call: NA
v_call: TRBV30
j_call: TRBJ2-1
cdr3_aa: CAWSANSDNEQFF
cdr3_nt: TGTGCCTGGAGTGCGAACTCGGACAATGAGCAGTTCTTC

clone_size: NA
d_call: TRBD2
v_call: TRBV30
j_call: TRBJ2-2
cdr3_aa: CAWRGSGRSTGELFF
cdr3_nt: TGTGCCTGGAGGGGTAGCGGGAGAAGCACCGGGGAGCTGTTTTTT

clone_size: NA
d_call: TRBD2
v_call: TRBV7-8
j_call: TRBJ2-1
cdr3_aa: CASSLEGRAYNEQFF
cdr3_nt: TGTGCCAGCAGCTTAGAGGGGAGGGCCTACAATGAGCAGTTCTTC